This T cell receptor beta chain was found in a study of OX40 agonist ivuxolimab in advanced cancers. In the study overall: Ivuxolimab was an agonistic, fully human IgG2 monoclonal antibody directed against OX40 (CD134), a costimulatory receptor. Among the 50 to 55 dose-escalation patients, around 19 had hepatocellular carcinoma, 15 or so melanoma, 9 renal cell carcinoma and 9 head and neck cancer. Peripheral TCRbeta sequencing was intended to test whether TCR sequence diversity was altered and clonal T-cell expansion was caused by ivuxolimab. Prior anti-PD-1, anti-PD-L1 or anti-CTLA-4 therapy was permitted, and less than 45% of dose-escalation patients had received checkpoint inhibitors. The paper describes the monotherapy dose-escalation part (N ≈ 52 patients) of the phase I trial of ivuxolimab. In the dose-escalation cohort, roughly four fifths of patients were male, and the mean age was approximately 64 years, with a range of 23 to 79. Intravenous ivuxolimab was administered to patients every 2 weeks at six dose levels: 0.01, 0.1, 0.3, 1.5, 3 and 10 mg/kg. Three dose-escalation patients achieved partial responses, one with hepatocellular carcinoma and two with cutaneous melanoma. The paper's findings and limits, for the study overall: In the 0.1-3.0 mg/kg groups, partial responders had among the lowest normalized peripheral clonal expansion, particularly in CD8+ T cells. After ivuxolimab, more expanded clones were found on average in CD8+ T cells than in CD4+ T cells. Low levels of normalized T-cell clonal expansion were also seen in some nonresponding patients. The antigen specificity of the peripheral T cells that underwent clonal expansion was not determined. At doses of 0.1 to 3.0 mg/kg, clonal expansion of both CD4+ and CD8+ blood T cells was observed from baseline to week 6.

On this clone: This clone's antigen is unknown. Per-base qualities were not stored, and no clone one base away is much larger.

Patients with a history of autoimmune disease or receiving systemic immunosuppression were excluded from the trial. Peripheral blood for TCR sequencing was collected from all dose cohorts at baseline, on cycle 4 day 1, and on cycle 7 day 1. Samples came from an open-label, multicenter, first-in-human phase I dose-escalation trial of ivuxolimab. Adults with locally advanced or metastatic melanoma, renal cell, hepatocellular, or head and neck squamous cell carcinoma were enrolled in the trial. Before TCR sequencing, CD4+ T cells and CD8+ T cells from peripheral blood were sorted into separate populations. For sequencing of the TCRbeta CDR3 region, genomic DNA was extracted from the sorted cells. The immunoSEQ Assay was used to sequence the TCRbeta CDR3 regions. This is the immuneACCESS table as TCRdb keeps it, with only in-frame sequences that have V and J called. A part of the clones is gone; compared with another copy, unresolved V genes explain less than half, and the rest is unexplained. The sample yields 120,000 or so clones; just over 90% were counted once. The ten largest clonotypes hold approximately 0.15% of the sample.

From the germline V gene, CDR1 is MGHRA and CDR2 is YSYEKL. V ends up 5 bases short and J 0 bases short, with an unmatched junction base count of 5. The CDR3 runs 16 amino acids, cysteine and phenylalanine included. Here the CDR3 DNA is all that survives: 48 bases in frame from base 1. This clonotype was obtained from an adult with an advanced solid tumor such as melanoma, head and neck, liver or kidney cancer. This sample comprised CD4+ or CD8+ T cells sorted from blood, obtained in a trial of the OX40 agonist ivuxolimab. This receptor chain uses TRBV4-1 and TRBJ1-3, and 9 junctional nucleotides match TRBD1. The DNA sequence is TGCGCCAGCAGCTCCGGGACAGGGAGCTCTGGAAACACCATATATTTT. It encodes CASSSGTGSSGNTIYF.